These T cell receptor beta chains were read from a single sample in a study of vaccination and CD4 T cells after COVID-19. The antigens of these receptors remain unknown. TCRdb redid the calling of the PCR reads with MiXCR, one entry per CDR3 protein. The data hold about 13,000 distinct CDR3 sequences, with just under 80% observed a single time. Sequencing was performed on CD4+ T cells from blood, cultured in vitro. Receptors originate from a human donor who had recovered from COVID-19. The CDR3 runs from the conserved cysteine through the conserved F or W. A D gene is named only where the DNA matches it firmly. Rows give clone size only sometimes, using once, few, many, or a class for an expanded clone.

j_gene,v_gene,d_gene,abundance,CDR3aa,CDR3nt
TRBJ1-1,TRBV7-2,-,-,CASSSHPGMNTEAFF,TGTGCCAGCAGCTCCCATCCGGGGATGAACACTGAAGCTTTCTTT
TRBJ1-5,TRBV19,-,once,CASSMPGYNNQPQHF,TGTGCCAGTAGTATGCCCGGATATAACAATCAGCCCCAGCATTTT
TRBJ1-1,TRBV7-9,TRBD1,-,CASSRQGYFTEAFF,TGTGCCAGCAGCCGACAGGGCTATTTCACTGAAGCTTTCTTT
TRBJ2-7,TRBV6-1,-,-,CASSQTGYEQYF,TGTGCCAGCAGTCAGACAGGCTACGAGCAGTACTTC
TRBJ1-2,TRBV27,-,-,CASSFNVGGGYGYTF,TGTGCCAGCAGTTTCAATGTAGGGGGTGGCTATGGCTACACCTTC
TRBJ2-3,TRBV7-7,-,-,CASSPGPSTDTQYF,TGTGCTAGCAGCCCGGGACCAAGCACAGATACGCAGTATTTT
TRBJ2-7,TRBV20-1,TRBD2,few,CSAPKLASSYEQYF,TGCAGTGCTCCCAAACTAGCGTCCTCCTACGAGCAGTACTTC
TRBJ1-5,TRBV20-1,TRBD1,-,CSASLHRDRGNQPQHF,TGCAGTGCTAGCCTTCACCGGGACAGGGGAAATCAGCCCCAGCATTTT
TRBJ1-1,TRBV27,-,few,CASSFRQGIRIGAFF,TGTGCCAGCAGTTTTCGGCAGGGTATTAGGATAGGAGCTTTCTTT
TRBJ1-1,TRBV6-2/TRBV6-3,-,-,CASSRSLGTEAFF,TGTGCCAGCAGCCGCTCGCTGGGCACTGAAGCTTTCTTT
TRBJ1-4,TRBV6-2/TRBV6-3,TRBD1,once,CASSVGQGSEKLFF,TGTGCCAGCAGTGTCGGACAGGGAAGTGAAAAACTGTTTTTT
TRBJ1-2,TRBV7-9,-,once,CASSISGTSMVNYGYTF,TGTGCCAGCAGCATATCCGGGACATCGATGGTTAACTATGGCTACACCTTC
TRBJ2-7,TRBV7-2,-,-,CASSSHSYEQYF,TGTGCCAGCAGCTCCCACTCCTACGAGCAGTACTTC
TRBJ1-2,TRBV7-9,TRBD1,-,CASSPSGQGDGYTF,TGTGCCAGCAGCCCCTCGGGACAGGGGGATGGCTACACCTTC
TRBJ2-7,TRBV6-2/TRBV6-3,TRBD1,-,CASSLLPGQGPYEQYF,TGTGCCAGCAGTTTACTACCGGGACAGGGGCCCTACGAGCAGTACTTC
TRBJ1-5,TRBV24-1,-,-,CATSDPTSNQPQHF,TGTGCCACCAGTGATCCCACGTCCAATCAGCCCCAGCATTTT
TRBJ2-5,TRBV7-2,-,-,CASSLQTRSSQETQYF,TGTGCCAGCAGCTTACAGACCCGAAGCAGCCAAGAGACCCAGTACTTC
TRBJ1-5,TRBV6-1,TRBD1,-,CAVRGPGGNQPQHF,TGTGCCGTGAGGGGCCCAGGGGGAAATCAGCCCCAGCATTTT
TRBJ1-1,TRBV27,-,once,CASTRRRGSEANTEAFF,TGTGCCAGCACCAGGCGGAGGGGCTCGGAGGCGAACACTGAAGCTTTCTTT
TRBJ1-2,TRBV28,-,-,CASSLMFSSYGYTF,TGTGCCAGCAGTTTAATGTTCAGCTCCTATGGCTACACCTTC
TRBJ2-1,TRBV6-2/TRBV6-3,TRBD2,-,CASILAGGSYNEQFF,TGTGCCAGCATACTAGCGGGAGGCTCCTACAATGAGCAGTTCTTC
TRBJ1-3,TRBV28,-,-,CASSTPGVSGNTIYF,TGTGCCAGCAGTACCCCAGGGGTTTCTGGAAACACCATATATTTT
TRBJ1-5,TRBV24-1,-,-,CATSEPPGYEAQHF,TGTGCCACCAGTGAGCCCCCAGGGTATGAGGCCCAGCATTTT
TRBJ1-5,TRBV7-9,-,-,CASSGGAHQPQHF,TGTGCCAGCAGCGGGGGGGCCCATCAGCCCCAGCATTTT
TRBJ1-5,TRBV27,-,-,CASKQGGNQPQHF,TGTGCCAGCAAGCAGGGCGGCAATCAGCCCCAGCATTTT
TRBJ1-2,TRBV19,-,-,CASSIPQATSYGYTF,TGTGCCAGTAGTATTCCTCAGGCCACTTCGTATGGCTACACCTTC
TRBJ2-7,TRBV2,TRBD1,-,CASSPGQSSYEQYF,TGTGCCAGCAGTCCGGGACAGAGCTCCTACGAGCAGTACTTC
TRBJ2-5,TRBV27,TRBD1,-,CASSLSPDRVGTQYF,TGTGCCAGCAGTTTATCCCCGGACAGGGTTGGGACCCAGTACTTC
TRBJ2-3,TRBV7-9,TRBD2,-,CASSPGLAGGSTDTQYF,TGTGCCAGCAGCCCCGGACTAGCGGGAGGGAGCACAGATACGCAGTATTTT
TRBJ2-7,TRBV7-2,-,few,CASSLRAGASSIIREQYF,TGTGCCAGCAGCTTAAGGGCAGGGGCCTCCAGTATAATTCGGGAGCAGTACTTC
TRBJ2-1,TRBV6-1,TRBD2,-,CASRGTSGYTEQFF,TGTGCCAGCAGAGGGACTAGCGGGTACACTGAGCAGTTCTTC
TRBJ2-5,TRBV7-8,-,once,CASSLSWTANQETQYF,TGTGCCAGCAGCTTAAGTTGGACAGCAAACCAAGAGACCCAGTACTTC
TRBJ1-6,TRBV27,-,-,CASSRPRGAYNSPLHF,TGTGCCAGCAGTCGCCCCCGGGGCGCCTATAATTCACCCCTCCACTTT
TRBJ2-5,TRBV28,-,-,CASSLYGGVETQYF,TGTGCCAGCAGTTTATATGGGGGAGTGGAGACCCAGTACTTC
TRBJ1-1,TRBV7-9,TRBD1,-,CASRDRANMNTEAFF,TGTGCCAGCCGGGACAGGGCCAACATGAACACTGAAGCTTTCTTT
TRBJ1-5,TRBV20-1,-,-,CSARAGGGVRNQPQHF,TGCAGTGCTAGAGCCGGGGGGGGAGTGAGGAATCAGCCCCAGCATTTT
TRBJ2-5,TRBV7-6,TRBD2,once,CASSHPWEGQETQYF,TGTGCCAGCAGCCACCCCTGGGAGGGCCAAGAGACCCAGTACTTC
TRBJ1-6,TRBV12-3/TRBV12-4,-,-,CASSFPGGSPLHF,TGTGCCAGCAGCTTCCCCGGGGGCTCACCCCTCCACTTT
TRBJ2-7,TRBV11-3,-,once,CASSLGSASYEQYF,TGTGCCAGCAGCTTAGGTAGCGCTAGCTACGAGCAGTACTTC
TRBJ1-6,TRBV19,-,-,CASSIDRGQNSPLHF,TGTGCCAGTAGTATAGACCGGGGCCAAAATTCACCCCTCCACTTT
TRBJ1-6,TRBV4-3,-,once,CASSDGILGGPNSPLHF,TGCGCCAGCAGCGACGGGATTCTAGGAGGCCCAAATTCACCCCTCCACTTT
TRBJ2-5,TRBV6-2/TRBV6-3,TRBD2,-,CASSYSRTSGNLETQYF,TGTGCCAGCAGTTACTCGAGAACTAGCGGGAATCTAGAGACCCAGTACTTC
TRBJ1-3,TRBV7-2,-,-,CASSLGGGLGLYF,TGTGCCAGCAGCTTAGGGGGTGGGCTAGGGTTATATTTT
TRBJ1-1,TRBV27,TRBD1,-,CAGRPDRVRDTEAFF,TGTGCCGGCAGACCTGACAGGGTAAGGGACACTGAAGCTTTCTTT
TRBJ1-5,TRBV20-1,-,-,CSADPPPRRTNQPQHF,TGCAGTGCCGATCCTCCCCCCCGGCGGACCAATCAGCCCCAGCATTTT
TRBJ1-5,TRBV6-2/TRBV6-3,-,-,CASSTTGFQPQHF,TGTGCCAGCAGTACCACGGGGTTTCAGCCCCAGCATTTT
TRBJ1-5,TRBV6-2/TRBV6-3,-,-,CASSYKSGLDGPQHF,TGTGCCAGCAGTTACAAATCGGGACTGGATGGGCCCCAGCATTTT